This T cell receptor beta chain emerged from a study of control samples from healthy donors and cancer patients. This clone was seen just once. The data were produced by immunoSEQ multiplex PCR, yet TCRdb's version contains in-frame clones alone and is incomplete. The sample lists about 89,000 clones; 85% were seen once. The CDR3 consists of 14 residues. The V and J ends lost 4 bases and 8 bases, in that order; junction bases with no gene match: 7. Germline CDR1 reads MNHEY; CDR2 reads SMNVEV (reference sequence). The clonotype was recovered from a woman aged 40 to 50 in good health. V usage is TRBV27 and J usage is TRBJ1-4; TRBD1 matches at 7 bases. The sequenced sample consisted of blood. The CDR3 spells CASSSQGEGEKLFF. CDR3 coding DNA: TGTGCCAGCAGTTCCCAGGGGGAAGGGGAAAAACTGTTTTTT. Drawing the rest from reference TRBV27 and TRBJ1-4, the complete variable domain is EAQVTQNPRYLITVTGKKLTVTCSQNMNHEYMSWYRQDPGLGLRQIYYSMNVEVTDKGDVPEGYKVSRKEKRNFPLILESPSPNQTSLYFCASSSQGEGEKLFFGSGTQLSVL.